A selection of T cell receptor beta chains follows, all from one sample in a study of blood T cell repertoires in COVID-19. Some clones are missing from TCRdb's copy, which holds only in-frame ones; the method was immunoSEQ multiplex PCR. The data show about 24,000 clones, about 89% seen once. Input material: peripheral blood. The receptors were sampled from an older man with COVID-19, enrolled during active disease. Both conserved end residues are part of each CDR3. Each record gives: clone size, D gene, J gene, V gene, CDR3 DNA, CDR3 protein. The D gene is left open where the match is weak. For some rows the clone size is stated as once, few or many, or as a class when expanded; others skip it.

clone size: .
D gene: .
J gene: TRBJ2-3
V gene: TRBV21-1
CDR3 DNA: TGTGCCAGCAGCGGCCAGGCCCTAGCGGGTAGCACAGATACGCAGTATTTT
CDR3 protein: CASSGQALAGSTDTQYF

clone size: .
D gene: .
J gene: TRBJ2-7
V gene: TRBV10-3
CDR3 DNA: TGTGCCATCAGTGAGTCACCTAGCGTTCAGCAGTACTTC
CDR3 protein: CAISESPSVQQYF

clone size: .
D gene: TRBD2
J gene: TRBJ2-3
V gene: TRBV5-1
CDR3 DNA: TGCGCCAGCAGCGGGACTAGCGGGGGAGATACGCAGTATTTT
CDR3 protein: CASSGTSGGDTQYF

clone size: .
D gene: .
J gene: TRBJ2-1
V gene: TRBV27
CDR3 DNA: TGTGCCAGCAGTCCCCCAGTAGCGTATTACAATGAGCAGTTCTTC
CDR3 protein: CASSPPVAYYNEQFF

clone size: .
D gene: TRBD2
J gene: TRBJ2-2
V gene: TRBV27
CDR3 DNA: TGTGCCAGCAGTTCACTAGCGGGAGTTTTTGGGACCGGGGAGCTGTTTTTT
CDR3 protein: CASSSLAGVFGTGELFF

clone size: .
D gene: TRBD2
J gene: TRBJ2-1
V gene: TRBV5-4
CDR3 DNA: TGTGCCAGCAGCTCTCTAGCGGTAGCGCTATATAATGAGCAGTTCTTC
CDR3 protein: CASSSLAVALYNEQFF

clone size: .
D gene: .
J gene: TRBJ2-2
V gene: TRBV19
CDR3 DNA: TGTGCCAGTAGTCTCCTTGCAGGGTCCACCGGGGAGCTGTTTTTT
CDR3 protein: CASSLLAGSTGELFF

clone size: .
D gene: TRBD2
J gene: TRBJ2-2
V gene: TRBV2
CDR3 DNA: TGTGCCAGCAGTGACGGGACTAGCGGCCACTGGGGCACCGGGGAGCTGTTTTTT
CDR3 protein: CASSDGTSGHWGTGELFF

clone size: .
D gene: .
J gene: TRBJ1-3
V gene: TRBV5-5
CDR3 DNA: TGTGCCAGCAGCTTGTTGCCAGACTCTGGAAACACCATATATTTT
CDR3 protein: CASSLLPDSGNTIYF

clone size: .
D gene: .
J gene: TRBJ1-6
V gene: TRBV30
CDR3 DNA: TGTGCCTGGAGCGTGACAGAAAATTCACCCCTCCACTTT
CDR3 protein: CAWSVTENSPLHF

clone size: .
D gene: .
J gene: TRBJ1-4
V gene: TRBV5-1
CDR3 DNA: TGCGCCAGCAGCTTGGCCCCGAGTGAAAAACTGTTTTTT
CDR3 protein: CASSLAPSEKLFF

clone size: few
D gene: TRBD1
J gene: TRBJ2-7
V gene: TRBV5-1
CDR3 DNA: TGCGCCAGCAGTGGACAGGGCTACGAGCAGTACTTC
CDR3 protein: CASSGQGYEQYF

clone size: .
D gene: TRBD1
J gene: TRBJ1-3
V gene: TRBV19
CDR3 DNA: TGTGCCAGTAGTAGCCACAGGGGGCGGTATGGAAACACCATATATTTT
CDR3 protein: CASSSHRGRYGNTIYF

clone size: .
D gene: .
J gene: TRBJ2-2
V gene: TRBV6-5
CDR3 DNA: TGTGCCAGCATACCCCAGGGGTTCACCGGGGAGCTGTTTTTT
CDR3 protein: CASIPQGFTGELFF

clone size: .
D gene: TRBD2
J gene: TRBJ2-2
V gene: TRBV30
CDR3 DNA: TGTGCCTGGTGGGAGGGGCTTCACACCGGGGAGCTGTTTTTT
CDR3 protein: CAWWEGLHTGELFF

clone size: .
D gene: .
J gene: TRBJ2-7
V gene: TRBV7-2
CDR3 DNA: TGTGCCAGCAGCTTAGAACTCGTTACCTACGAGCAGTACTTC
CDR3 protein: CASSLELVTYEQYF

clone size: .
D gene: .
J gene: TRBJ1-4
V gene: TRBV2
CDR3 DNA: TGTGCCAGCAGTTATACGACAGCTTTGAATGAAAAACTGTTTTTT
CDR3 protein: CASSYTTALNEKLFF

clone size: few
D gene: .
J gene: TRBJ1-1
V gene: TRBV7-9
CDR3 DNA: TGTGCCAGCAGCTTTAGAGGAATTGAAGCTTTCTTT
CDR3 protein: CASSFRGIEAFF

clone size: .
D gene: TRBD1
J gene: TRBJ1-1
V gene: TRBV10-3
CDR3 DNA: TGTGCCATCAGTGAGTCAGGGACAGGGGGCACTGAAGCTTTCTTT
CDR3 protein: CAISESGTGGTEAFF

clone size: .
D gene: .
J gene: TRBJ1-5
V gene: TRBV12-3/TRBV12-4
CDR3 DNA: TGTGCCAGCAGTTTAGACCTACCGCCCCAGCATTTT
CDR3 protein: CASSLDLPPQHF

clone size: .
D gene: .
J gene: TRBJ2-2
V gene: TRBV18
CDR3 DNA: TGTGCCAGCTCACCTCTAGCGTCTTCCGGGGAGCTGTTTTTT
CDR3 protein: CASSPLASSGELFF

clone size: once
D gene: .
J gene: TRBJ1-2
V gene: TRBV7-8
CDR3 DNA: TGTGCCAGCAGCTCCGAGGCGTTGGGGGGTGGCTACACCTTC
CDR3 protein: CASSSEALGGGYTF

clone size: .
D gene: TRBD2
J gene: TRBJ2-1
V gene: TRBV10-3
CDR3 DNA: TGTGCCATCAGTTCTGCGGGAGGGCCAGGCAATGAGCAGTTCTTC
CDR3 protein: CAISSAGGPGNEQFF

clone size: .
D gene: TRBD1
J gene: TRBJ2-1
V gene: TRBV10-3
CDR3 DNA: TGTGCCATCAGTGACCAGGGGGCCTACAATGAGCAGTTCTTC
CDR3 protein: CAISDQGAYNEQFF

clone size: .
D gene: .
J gene: TRBJ1-4
V gene: TRBV29-1
CDR3 DNA: TGCAGCGTTGAAGCCAGGGTGAGTGAAAAACTGTTTTTT
CDR3 protein: CSVEARVSEKLFF

clone size: .
D gene: TRBD1
J gene: TRBJ1-2
V gene: TRBV29-1
CDR3 DNA: TGCAGCGTTAGGGGACAGGACTTTTTTGGCTACACCTTC
CDR3 protein: CSVRGQDFFGYTF

clone size: .
D gene: TRBD1
J gene: TRBJ2-4
V gene: TRBV7-9
CDR3 DNA: TGTGCCAGCAGCTCCCGGACAGGGGGCTTGGAAAACATTCAGTACTTC
CDR3 protein: CASSSRTGGLENIQYF

clone size: .
D gene: TRBD1
J gene: TRBJ1-1
V gene: TRBV6-2/TRBV6-3
CDR3 DNA: TGTGCCAGCAGCCTCACAGGGGCCACTGAAGCTTTCTTT
CDR3 protein: CASSLTGATEAFF

clone size: few
D gene: TRBD1
J gene: TRBJ1-3
V gene: TRBV18
CDR3 DNA: TGTGCCAGCTCACCGGTGGGACAGGCTGGAAACACCATATATTTT
CDR3 protein: CASSPVGQAGNTIYF

clone size: once
D gene: .
J gene: TRBJ2-3
V gene: TRBV6-5
CDR3 DNA: TGTGCCAGCAGTAACAGAGACACAGATACGCAGTATTTT
CDR3 protein: CASSNRDTDTQYF